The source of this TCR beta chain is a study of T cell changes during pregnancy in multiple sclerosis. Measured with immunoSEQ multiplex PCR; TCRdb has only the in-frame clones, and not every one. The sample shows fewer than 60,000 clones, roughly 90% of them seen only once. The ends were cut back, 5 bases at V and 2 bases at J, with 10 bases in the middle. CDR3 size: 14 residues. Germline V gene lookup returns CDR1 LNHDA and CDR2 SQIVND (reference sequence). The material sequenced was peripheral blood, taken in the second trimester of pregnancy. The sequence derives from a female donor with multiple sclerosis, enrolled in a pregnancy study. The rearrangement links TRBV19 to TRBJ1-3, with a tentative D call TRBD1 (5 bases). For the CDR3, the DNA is TGTGCCAGTAGTCTCAGGGAAGCTGGAAACACCATATATTTT. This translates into CASSLREAGNTIYF.